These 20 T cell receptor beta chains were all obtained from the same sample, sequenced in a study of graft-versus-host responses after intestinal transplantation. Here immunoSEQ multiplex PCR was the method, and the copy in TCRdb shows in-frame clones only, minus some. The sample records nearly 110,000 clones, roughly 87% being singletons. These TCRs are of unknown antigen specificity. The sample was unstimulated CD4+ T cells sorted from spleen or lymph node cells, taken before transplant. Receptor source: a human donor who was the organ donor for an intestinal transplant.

CDR3 DNA sequence: TGTGCCAGCTCACCACGCAAACCGGGCGGGGATACGCAGTATTTT. It encodes CASSPRKPGGDTQYF. V usage is TRBV18 and J usage is TRBJ2-3; a possible D gene is TRBD2 (5 bases). CDR1 and CDR2 from the germline V gene are KGHSH and LQKENI. This CDR3 is 15 amino acids long. The ends were cut back, 1 base at V and 6 bases at J, with 14 bases in the middle.

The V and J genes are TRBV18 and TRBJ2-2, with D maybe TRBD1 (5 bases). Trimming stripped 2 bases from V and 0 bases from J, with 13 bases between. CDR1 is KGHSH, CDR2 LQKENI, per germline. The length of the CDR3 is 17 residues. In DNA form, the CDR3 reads TGTGCCAGCTCACCATGGGAACAGGCGACGAACACCGGGGAGCTGTTTTTT. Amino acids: CASSPWEQATNTGELFF.

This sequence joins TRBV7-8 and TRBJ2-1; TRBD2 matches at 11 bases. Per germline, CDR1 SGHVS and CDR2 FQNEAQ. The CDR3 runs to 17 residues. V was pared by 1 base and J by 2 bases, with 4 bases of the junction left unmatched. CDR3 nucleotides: TGTGCCAGCAGCTTAGTGGGGACTAGCGGACCCTACAATGAGCAGTTCTTC. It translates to CASSLVGTSGPYNEQFF.

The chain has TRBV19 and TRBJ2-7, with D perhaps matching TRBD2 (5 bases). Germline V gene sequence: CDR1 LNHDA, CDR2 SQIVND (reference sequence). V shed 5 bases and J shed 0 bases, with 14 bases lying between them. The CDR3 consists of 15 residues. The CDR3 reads CASSAPGLHSYEQYF. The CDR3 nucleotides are TGTGCCAGTAGTGCTCCCGGACTCCACTCCTACGAGCAGTACTTC.

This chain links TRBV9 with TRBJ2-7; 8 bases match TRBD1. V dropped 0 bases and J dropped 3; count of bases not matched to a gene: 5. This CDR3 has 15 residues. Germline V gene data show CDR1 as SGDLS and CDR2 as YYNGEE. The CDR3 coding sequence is TGTGCCAGCAGCGTAGCTGGAGACAGGGGCTACGAGCAGTACTTC. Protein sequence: CASSVAGDRGYEQYF.

DNA for the CDR3: TGTGCCAGCAGCAATACAGGGCGTGAGACCCAGTACTTC. Translating gives CASSNTGRETQYF. The genes are TRBV5-4 and TRBJ2-5, with TRBD1 as a possible D gene (6 bases). V gave up 4 bases and J gave up 5 bases, with 12 bases separating them. There are 13 residues in the CDR3. Germline CDR1 and CDR2: SGHNT and YYREEE (reference sequence).

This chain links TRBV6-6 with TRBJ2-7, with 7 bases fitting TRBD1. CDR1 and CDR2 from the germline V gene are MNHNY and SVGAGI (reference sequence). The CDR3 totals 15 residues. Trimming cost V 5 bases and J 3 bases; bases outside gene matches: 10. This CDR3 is CASSRQGRHSYEQYF. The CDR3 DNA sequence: TGTGCCAGCAGTCGACAGGGAAGGCACAGCTACGAGCAGTACTTC.

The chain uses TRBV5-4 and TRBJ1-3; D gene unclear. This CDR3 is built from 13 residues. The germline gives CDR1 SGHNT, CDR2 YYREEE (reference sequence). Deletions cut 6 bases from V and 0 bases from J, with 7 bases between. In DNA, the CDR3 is TGTGCCAGCAACCCGAGCTCTGGAAACACCATATATTTT. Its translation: CASNPSSGNTIYF.

Here the CDR3 DNA reads TGCACCAGCAGCCAAGGCGCTCTTTCAGGGAAGGCTAATGAAAAACTGTTTTTT. This gives the protein CTSSQGALSGKANEKLFF. This rearrangement joins TRBV1 to TRBJ1-4; the D call of TRBD1 is as the table states it, not checked on the DNA. TRBV1 is deemed a pseudogene. The CDR3 is made up of 18 amino acids.

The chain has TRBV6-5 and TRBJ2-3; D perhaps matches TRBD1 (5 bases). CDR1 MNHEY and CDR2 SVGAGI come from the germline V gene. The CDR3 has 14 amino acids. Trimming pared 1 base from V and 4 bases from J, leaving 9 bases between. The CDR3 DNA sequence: TGTGCCAGCAGTTACTGGGGCCTGTCAGATACGCAGTATTTT. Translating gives CASSYWGLSDTQYF.

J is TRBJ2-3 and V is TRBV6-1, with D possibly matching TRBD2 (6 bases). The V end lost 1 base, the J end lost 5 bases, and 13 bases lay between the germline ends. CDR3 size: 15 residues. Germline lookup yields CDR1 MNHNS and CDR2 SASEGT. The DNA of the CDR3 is TGTGCCAGCAGTGAAGGGGGAGCGGGCCAAGATACGCAGTATTTT. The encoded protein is CASSEGGAGQDTQYF.

The CDR3 sequence is CASSEGSALSTDTQYF. The CDR3 DNA is TGCGCCAGCAGTGAAGGTTCGGCGCTAAGCACAGATACGCAGTATTTT. The rearrangement links TRBV10-1 to TRBJ2-3; D is unclear. This CDR3 contains 16 residues. Per the germline V gene, CDR1 is WNHNN and CDR2 is SYGVQD (reference sequence). The germline V and J ends were trimmed by 3 bases and 0 bases, with 13 bases remaining between them.

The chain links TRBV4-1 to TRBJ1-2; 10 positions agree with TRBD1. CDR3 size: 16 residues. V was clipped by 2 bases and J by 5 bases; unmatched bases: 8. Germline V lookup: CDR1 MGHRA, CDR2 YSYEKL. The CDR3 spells CASSQMGGQGSYGYTF. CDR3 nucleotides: TGCGCCAGCAGCCAAATGGGGGGACAGGGGAGTTATGGCTACACCTTC.

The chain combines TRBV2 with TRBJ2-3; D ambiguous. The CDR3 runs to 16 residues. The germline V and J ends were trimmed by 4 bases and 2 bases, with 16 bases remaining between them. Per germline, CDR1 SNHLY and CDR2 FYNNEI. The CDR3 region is CASSVFGSGDTDTQYF. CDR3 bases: TGTGCCAGCAGTGTTTTCGGTTCCGGAGACACAGATACGCAGTATTTT.

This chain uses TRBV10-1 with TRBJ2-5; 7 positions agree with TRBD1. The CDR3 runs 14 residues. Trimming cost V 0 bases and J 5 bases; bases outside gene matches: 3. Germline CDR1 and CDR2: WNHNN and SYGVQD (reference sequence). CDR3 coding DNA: TGCGCCAGCAGTGAGTCAACAGGGGTCGAGACCCAGTACTTC. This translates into CASSESTGVETQYF.

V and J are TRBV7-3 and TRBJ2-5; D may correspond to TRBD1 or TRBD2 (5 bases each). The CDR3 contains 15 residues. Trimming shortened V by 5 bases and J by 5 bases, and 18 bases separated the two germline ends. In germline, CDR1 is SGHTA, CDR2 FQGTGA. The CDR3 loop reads CASSAHSGSGETQYF. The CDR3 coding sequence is TGTGCCAGCAGCGCCCACTCAGGGTCGGGGGAGACCCAGTACTTC.

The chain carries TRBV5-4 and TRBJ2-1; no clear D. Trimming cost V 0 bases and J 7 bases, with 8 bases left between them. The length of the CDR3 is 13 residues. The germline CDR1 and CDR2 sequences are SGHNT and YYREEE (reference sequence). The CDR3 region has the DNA TGTGCCAGCAGCTTGGGAGCTGAGAATGAGCAGTTCTTC. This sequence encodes CASSLGAENEQFF.

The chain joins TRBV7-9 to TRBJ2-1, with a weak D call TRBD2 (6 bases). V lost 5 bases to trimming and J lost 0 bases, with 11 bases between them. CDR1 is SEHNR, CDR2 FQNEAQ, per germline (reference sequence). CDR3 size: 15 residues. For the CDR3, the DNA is TGTGCCAGCAGCGTCAGCGGGCGCTCCTACAATGAGCAGTTCTTC. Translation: CASSVSGRSYNEQFF.

As DNA, the CDR3 is TGTGCCAGCAGCTCCAGACAGCAAGAGACCCAGTACTTC. Its protein is CASSSRQQETQYF. This chain connects TRBV11-1 to TRBJ2-5; D is perhaps TRBD1 (5 bases). V gave up 4 bases and J gave up 2 bases, with 8 bases separating them. Germline CDR1 reads SGHAT; CDR2 reads FQDESV (reference sequence). The CDR3 is 13 residues long.

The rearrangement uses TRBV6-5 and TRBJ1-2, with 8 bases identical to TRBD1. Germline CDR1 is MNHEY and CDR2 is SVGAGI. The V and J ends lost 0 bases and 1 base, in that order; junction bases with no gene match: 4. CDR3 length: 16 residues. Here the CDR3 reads CASSYSGQGSNYGYTF. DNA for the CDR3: TGTGCCAGCAGTTACTCCGGACAGGGAAGTAACTATGGCTACACCTTC.